Below are 22 T cell receptor beta chains sequenced from a single sample in a study of read filtering for tumor transcriptome and immune sequencing. Molecular barcoded adaptors covering alpha/delta and beta/gamma chains were used on about 390 ng RNA. From the reads, TCRdb called clonotypes with MiXCR, one entry per CDR3 protein. The sample records fewer than 30,000 distinct CDR3 sequences, 20% to 25% being singletons. The sample consisted of a population of CD138-negative cells sorted from bone marrow. These receptors were obtained from a donor at least 40 years old with multiple myeloma.

This clonotype was seen repeatedly, ten times or more. The chain is built from TRBV29-1 and TRBJ2-1; unclear D gene. There are 14 residues in the CDR3. Per germline, CDR1 SQVTM and CDR2 ANQGSEA. Trimming shortened V by 4 bases and J by 4 bases, and 14 bases separated the two germline ends. Here the CDR3 DNA reads TGCAGCGTTGCTCAGCGCTTCGGTTACAATGAGCAGTTCTTC. Amino acids: CSVAQRFGYNEQFF.

This clonotype was found many times. The rearrangement uses TRBV18 and TRBJ2-1; 8 bases line up with TRBD2. V was clipped by 3 bases and J by 7 bases; unmatched bases: 8. CDR3 length: 15 amino acids. Germline V CDR1 and CDR2: KGHSH, LQKENI. The CDR3 DNA sequence: TGTGCCAGCTCACCGCTCACGGGAGGGGGGAATGAGCAGTTCTTC. It codes for CASSPLTGGGNEQFF.

This clonotype is medium-sized within its sample. V gene TRBV29-1 combines with J gene TRBJ2-1; TRBD2 aligns across 8 bases. Looked up from germline, CDR1 is SQVTM and CDR2 is ANQGSEA. CDR3 length: 15 residues. Trimming cost V 2 bases and J 4 bases; bases outside gene matches: 7. The CDR3 sequence: CSVEIAGGGYNEQFF. The CDR3 nucleotides are TGCAGCGTTGAAATCGCGGGAGGTGGATACAATGAGCAGTTCTTC.

This clonotype was observed many times. The chain couples TRBV5-1 to TRBJ2-5; TRBD2 aligns across 8 bases. V was clipped by 4 bases and J by 2 bases; unmatched bases: 10. This CDR3 is 16 amino acids long. The germline gives CDR1 SGHRS, CDR2 YFSETQ. In DNA, the CDR3 is TGCGCCAGCAGCCCGGGGGGGTGGACAGCTCAAGAGACCCAGTACTTC. This encodes CASSPGGWTAQETQYF.

The rearrangement joins TRBV20-1 to TRBJ2-7, with TRBD2 matching 9 bases. Germline V gene sequence: CDR1 DFQATT, CDR2 SNEGSKA (reference sequence). The J segment lost 4 bases and the V segment lost 5 bases, leaving 9 bases of the junction unmatched. The CDR3 runs to 14 residues. CDR3 residues: CSAGSSGKAYEQYF. The CDR3 DNA follows: TGCAGTGCTGGGTCTAGCGGGAAGGCATACGAGCAGTACTTC.

This clonotype is large (0.1 to 1%) by share. V and J are TRBV27 and TRBJ2-1, with TRBD2 matching 9 bases. The CDR3 covers 14 residues. Germline V gives CDR1 MNHEY, CDR2 SMNVEV (reference sequence). V was pared by 7 bases and J by 4 bases, with 5 bases of the junction left unmatched. In DNA form, the CDR3 reads TGTGCCAGCATGCATAGCGGGAGTTACAATGAGCAGTTCTTC. Protein product: CASMHSGSYNEQFF.

At least ten counts were recorded for this clonotype. The CDR3 bases are TGCAGTGCTACTAGCGGGAACACAGATACGCAGTATTTT. Its translation: CSATSGNTDTQYF. The chain has TRBV20-1 and TRBJ2-3, with TRBD2 identical over 9 bases. After removal of 4 bases from V and 2 bases from J, the junction contained 1 base not matched to a gene. This CDR3 has 13 amino acids. Germline CDR1 and CDR2: DFQATT and SNEGSKA (reference sequence).

By sample share, this clonotype is medium-sized (0.01 to 0.1%). V usage is TRBV12-3 or TRBV12-4 and J usage is TRBJ2-1; possibly TRBD1 or TRBD2 for D (5 bases each). This CDR3 contains 12 residues. V dropped 6 bases and J dropped 9 bases, with 12 bases sitting between them. The CDR3 DNA is TGTGCCAGCAGGGTGACAGAGGGTGAGCAGTTCTTC. Translating it yields CASRVTEGEQFF.

This clonotype appeared a single time. A much larger clone differs by one base, so this may be a read error. The J gene is TRBJ2-4, the V gene TRBV5-1, with 7 positions matching TRBD2. This CDR3 is 16 amino acids long. V dropped 7 bases and J dropped 1; count of bases not matched to a gene: 11. Per the germline V gene, CDR1 is SGHRS and CDR2 is YFSETQ. The CDR3 region has the DNA TGCGCCAGCGGCTCGGGACTAAAGGCGGCCAAAAACATTCAGTACTTC. It specifies CASGSGLKAAKNIQYF. Together with reference TRBV5-1 and TRBJ2-4, the CDR3 gives the full variable domain: KAGVTQTPRYLIKTRGQQVTLSCSPISGHRSVSWYQQTPGQGLQFLFEYFSETQRNKGNFPGRFSGRQFSNSRSEMNVSTLELGDSALYLCASGSGLKAAKNIQYFGAGTRLSVL.

A word on this clonotype: At one of its ends the junction is not consistent with the germline gene, which may arise from a read error. The V and J genes are TRBV20-1 and TRBJ1-1; D possibly corresponds to TRBD1 (6 bases). This CDR3 is 14 amino acids long. The germline V gene encodes CDR1 DFQATT and CDR2 SNEGSKA (reference sequence). The CDR3 nucleotides are TGCAGTGCTAGATTGGGGGCCGCGGACACTGAAGCTTTCTTC. This gives the protein CSARLGAADTEAFF.

To note about this clonotype: A far larger clone is just one base off, so this is likely a read error. CDR3 bases: TGCAGTGCTAGAGATTATACTCGAGCGTTGAGCACTGAAGCTTTCTTT. Residues: CSARDYTRALSTEAFF. The rearrangement links TRBV20-1 to TRBJ1-6; no clear D. The J call could be wrong; TRBJ1-1 is a better fit for the DNA end. This CDR3 contains 16 residues. Per the germline V gene, CDR1 is DFQATT and CDR2 is SNEGSKA (reference sequence).

The rearrangement links TRBV29-1 to TRBJ1-6; perhaps TRBD1 as D (5 bases). Germline V gene lookup returns CDR1 SQVTM and CDR2 ANQGSEA. V shed 6 bases and J shed 10 bases, with 13 bases lying between them. This CDR3 is built from 12 residues. CDR3 residues: CSVRDLGSPLHF. The CDR3, as DNA: TGCAGCGTCAGGGACCTAGGGTCACCCCTCCACTTT.

This clonotype has at least ten counts. The chain combines TRBV20-1 with TRBJ2-7, with 8 bases lining up with TRBD1. Unmatched junction bases numbered 13, after V lost 0 bases and J lost 3 bases. Germline V CDR1 and CDR2: DFQATT, SNEGSKA (reference sequence). CDR3 length equals 17 residues. DNA for the CDR3: TGCAGTGCTAGAGATCTAACATTTGGACAGGGTATCTACGAGCAGTACTTC. It is translated as CSARDLTFGQGIYEQYF.

This clonotype was recorded at least ten times. The chain recombines TRBV11-2 with TRBJ2-2; D gene uncertain. Germline V lookup: CDR1 SGHAT, CDR2 FQNNGV. The CDR3 is 13 amino acids. Deletions cut 0 bases from V and 5 bases from J, with 4 bases between. CDR3 bases: TGTGCCAGCAGCTTAGAACTAACCGGGGAGCTGTTTTTT. It specifies CASSLELTGELFF.

With respect to this clonotype: A far larger clone differs by one base, so this is likely a read error. The chain employs TRBV4-1 and TRBJ2-1; TRBD1 matches 7 bases. This CDR3 is built from 12 residues. Germline CDR1 is MGHRA and CDR2 is YSYEKL. The junction had 0 bases not matched to a gene; V was cut back by 0 bases and J by 10 bases. The CDR3 loop is CASSQEGGEQFF. The CDR3 DNA reads as TGCGCCAGCAGCCAAGAAGGGGGCGAGCAGTTCTTC.

On this clonotype: A much larger clone lies one base from this, so it may be a read error. The chain has TRBV10-3 and TRBJ1-3; 7 bases match TRBD1. The germline V gene encodes CDR1 ENHRY and CDR2 SYGVKD. The CDR3 extends over 13 amino acids. In DNA form, the CDR3 reads TGTGCCACGAAGGGACAGACTGGAAACGCCATATATTTT. As protein: CATKGQTGNAIYF.

Comment on this clonotype: Possible read error: a much larger clone is one base away. The chain employs TRBV7-2 and TRBJ1-1; the D gene is possibly TRBD1 (6 bases). The CDR3 covers 14 residues. Germline V lookup: CDR1 SGHTA, CDR2 FQGNSA. The ends were cut back, 8 bases at V and 0 bases at J, with 13 bases in the middle. CDR3 sequence (DNA): TGTGCCAGCGACGGGGGGCTTATGAACACTGAAGCTTTCTTT. Translation: CASDGGLMNTEAFF.

This clonotype was counted at least ten times. This chain connects TRBV6-4 to TRBJ2-1; 9 bases are shared with TRBD2. V shed 4 bases and J 4 bases; nucleotides not matched to a gene: 5. CDR1 and CDR2 (germline): MRHNA, SNTAGT. The CDR3 is made up of 15 amino acids. The CDR3 DNA is TGTGCCAGCAGTGCGGCGGGAGGGGTGTACAATGAGCAGTTCTTC. Encoded protein: CASSAAGGVYNEQFF.

In its sample, this clonotype was seen many times. J is TRBJ2-1 and V is TRBV6-5; the match to TRBD2 covers 10 bases. After removal of 6 bases from V and 4 bases from J, the junction contained 12 bases not matched to a gene. This CDR3 contains 17 residues. CDR1 is MNHEY, CDR2 SVGAGI, per germline. The CDR3 coding sequence is TGTGCCAGCAGCCGGGGGGGAGCGGGAGGGTCGTACAATGAGCAGTTCTTC. Translated, it gives CASSRGGAGGSYNEQFF.

In its sample, this clonotype was seen a few times. As DNA, the CDR3 is TGTGCCAGCAGTCACTCGACAGGGGGCCTATTAGGTCAGCCCCAGCATTTT. Residues: CASSHSTGGLLGQPQHF. J is TRBJ1-5 and V is TRBV3-1; 10 bases are a match to TRBD1. CDR1 and CDR2 (germline): LGHDT, YNNKEL (reference sequence). The CDR3 runs to 17 residues. Unmatched junction bases numbered 14, after V lost 6 bases and J lost 6 bases.

This chain links TRBV4-1 with TRBJ2-5; TRBD2 aligns across 10 bases. Germline lookup yields CDR1 MGHRA and CDR2 YSYEKL. CDR3 size: 17 residues. V shed 1 base, J shed 4 bases, and the junction held 9 bases outside the gene matches. The CDR3 nucleotides are TGCGCCAGCAGCCAAGGAGCGGCTAGCGGGAGTCGAGAGACCCAGTACTTC. Translating gives CASSQGAASGSRETQYF.

As for this clonotype: Being one base from a much bigger clone, this may be a read error. DNA for the CDR3: TGCGCCAGCAGCCCGATAGAGGGATACAATGAGCAGTTCTTC. Translated: CASSPIEGYNEQFF. The rearrangement joins TRBV4-1 to TRBJ2-1; maybe TRBD2 (5 bases). The CDR3 loop spans 14 amino acids. Germline CDR1 is MGHRA and CDR2 is YSYEKL. The V and J ends lost 4 bases and 4 bases respectively, with 11 bases between them.